This T cell receptor beta chain was captured by sequencing in a study of T-cell reconstitution after alpha-beta-depleted transplantation in children. Study conclusions and caveats: For some patients, TCRbeta diversity was high at day 60 because of recipient T cells and thymic progenitors that survived. Reportedly, alpha-beta T cells present about two months post-transplant originated from several hundred expanded clones of graft origin. Newly made T cells mostly supplied T-cell counts and diversity one year after transplant.

Using unique molecular identifiers, the investigators prepared the TCRbeta library. TCRdb reprocessed the PCR reads with MiXCR, giving one entry per CDR3 protein. Among about 980,000 distinct CDR3 sequences listed, around 30% were seen once. This clonotype was seen a handful of times. No antigen is known for it. The length of the CDR3 is 14 residues. The junction had 7 bases not matched to a gene; V was cut back by 3 bases and J by 7 bases. The V and J genes are TRBV12-3 or TRBV12-4 and TRBJ1-2; 8 bases map to TRBD1. This material consisted of PBMCs, mostly from graft donor cells, taken 360 days after TCRalphabeta/CD19-depleted stem cell transplant. The TCR comes from a boy in the first two years of life who had a stem cell transplant for SCID, so the T cells may come from the graft donor. Written as DNA, the CDR3 is TGTGCCAGCAGTTTCGGACAGGGTGTAGTTGGCTACACCTTC. Amino acids: CASSFGQGVVGYTF.